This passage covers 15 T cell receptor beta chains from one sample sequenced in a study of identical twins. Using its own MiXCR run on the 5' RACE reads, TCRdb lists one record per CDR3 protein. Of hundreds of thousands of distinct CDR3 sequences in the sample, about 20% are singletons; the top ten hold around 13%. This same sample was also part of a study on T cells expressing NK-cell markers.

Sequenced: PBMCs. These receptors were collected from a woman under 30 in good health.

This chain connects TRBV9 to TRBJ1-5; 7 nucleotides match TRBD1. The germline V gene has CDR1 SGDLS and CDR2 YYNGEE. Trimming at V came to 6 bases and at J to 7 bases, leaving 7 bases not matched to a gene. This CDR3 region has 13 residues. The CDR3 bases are TGTGCCAGCAAGGTCAGGGGGTCCCAGCCCCAGCATTTT. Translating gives CASKVRGSQPQHF.

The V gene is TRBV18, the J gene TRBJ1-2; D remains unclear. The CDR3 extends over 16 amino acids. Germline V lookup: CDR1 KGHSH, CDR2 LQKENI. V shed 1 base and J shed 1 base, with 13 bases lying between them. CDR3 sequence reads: CASSPRPEGDNYGYTF. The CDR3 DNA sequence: TGTGCCAGCTCACCACGGCCTGAGGGTGATAACTATGGCTACACCTTC.

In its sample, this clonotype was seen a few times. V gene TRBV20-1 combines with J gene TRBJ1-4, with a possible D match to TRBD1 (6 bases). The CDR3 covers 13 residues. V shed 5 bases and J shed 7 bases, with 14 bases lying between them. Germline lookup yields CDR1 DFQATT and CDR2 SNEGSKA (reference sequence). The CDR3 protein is CSAVKGGSEKLFF. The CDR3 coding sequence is TGCAGTGCTGTTAAGGGGGGGAGTGAAAAACTGTTTTTT.

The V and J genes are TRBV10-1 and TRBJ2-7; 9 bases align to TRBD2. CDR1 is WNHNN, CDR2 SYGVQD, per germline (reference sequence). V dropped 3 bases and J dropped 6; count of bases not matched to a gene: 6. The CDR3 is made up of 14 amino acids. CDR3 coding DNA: TGCGCCAGCAGTGAAGGTCTAGCGGGACGCGAGCAGTACTTC. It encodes CASSEGLAGREQYF.

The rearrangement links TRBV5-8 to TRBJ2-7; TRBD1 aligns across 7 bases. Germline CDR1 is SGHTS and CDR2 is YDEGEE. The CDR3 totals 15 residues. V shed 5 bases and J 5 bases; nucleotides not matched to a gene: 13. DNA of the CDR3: TGTGCCAGCAGTAACTACAGGGGCGCCTTGAACGAGCAGTACTTC. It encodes CASSNYRGALNEQYF.

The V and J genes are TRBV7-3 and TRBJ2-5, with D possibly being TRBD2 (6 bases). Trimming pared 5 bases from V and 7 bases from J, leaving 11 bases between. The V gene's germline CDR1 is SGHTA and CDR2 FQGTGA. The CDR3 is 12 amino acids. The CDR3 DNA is TGTGCCAGCAGCCCCTCCGGGGGGACCCAGTACTTC. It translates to CASSPSGGTQYF.

The CDR3 DNA sequence: TGTGCCAGCAGCTCCCTAGGCGGGAGAGTCTACGAGCAGTACTTC. This encodes CASSSLGGRVYEQYF. The gene calls are TRBV7-2 and TRBJ2-7, with TRBD2 matching over 7 bases. Germline V gene lookup returns CDR1 SGHTA and CDR2 FQGNSA. CDR3 size: 15 residues. J lost 3 bases, V lost 4 bases, and 9 bases had no gene match.

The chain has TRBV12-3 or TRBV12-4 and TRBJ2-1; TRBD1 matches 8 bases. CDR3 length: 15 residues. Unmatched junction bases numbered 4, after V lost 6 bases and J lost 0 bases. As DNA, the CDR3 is TGTGCCAGCAGCCCAGACAGGGGCTCCTACAATGAGCAGTTCTTC. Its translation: CASSPDRGSYNEQFF.

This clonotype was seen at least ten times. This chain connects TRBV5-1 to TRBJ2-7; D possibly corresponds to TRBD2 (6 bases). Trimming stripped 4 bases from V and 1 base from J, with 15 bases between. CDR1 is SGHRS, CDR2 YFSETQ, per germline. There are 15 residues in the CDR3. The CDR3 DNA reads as TGCGCCAGCAGCAAGGAGGGACCCCGATCCTACGAGCAGTACTTC. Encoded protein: CASSKEGPRSYEQYF. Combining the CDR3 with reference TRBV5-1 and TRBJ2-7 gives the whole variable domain KAGVTQTPRYLIKTRGQQVTLSCSPISGHRSVSWYQQTPGQGLQFLFEYFSETQRNKGNFPGRFSGRQFSNSRSEMNVSTLELGDSALYLCASSKEGPRSYEQYFGPGTRLTVT.

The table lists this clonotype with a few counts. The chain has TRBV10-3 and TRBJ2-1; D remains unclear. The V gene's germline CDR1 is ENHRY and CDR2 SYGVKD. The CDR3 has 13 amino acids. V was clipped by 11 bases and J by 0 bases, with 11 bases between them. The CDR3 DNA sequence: TGTGCCCACGGAAGGAACTCCTACAATGAGCAGTTCTTC. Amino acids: CAHGRNSYNEQFF.

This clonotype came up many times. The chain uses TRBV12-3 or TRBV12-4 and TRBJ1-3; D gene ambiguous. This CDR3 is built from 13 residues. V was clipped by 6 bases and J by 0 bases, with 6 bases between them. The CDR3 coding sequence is TGTGCCAGCAGCTTGGCCTCTGGAAACACCATATATTTT. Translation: CASSLASGNTIYF.

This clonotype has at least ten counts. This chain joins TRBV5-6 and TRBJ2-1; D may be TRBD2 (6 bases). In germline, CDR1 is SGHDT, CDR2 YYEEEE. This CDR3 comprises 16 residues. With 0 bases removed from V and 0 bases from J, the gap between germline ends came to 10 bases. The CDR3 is CASSLEAGSSYNEQFF. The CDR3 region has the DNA TGTGCCAGCAGCTTGGAAGCCGGGAGCTCCTACAATGAGCAGTTCTTC.

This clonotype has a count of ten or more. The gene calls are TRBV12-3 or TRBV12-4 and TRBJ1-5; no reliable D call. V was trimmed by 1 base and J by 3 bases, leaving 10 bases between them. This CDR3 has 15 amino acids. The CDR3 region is CASSLGTVNNQPQHF. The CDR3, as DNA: TGTGCCAGCAGTTTAGGTACAGTCAACAATCAGCCCCAGCATTTT.

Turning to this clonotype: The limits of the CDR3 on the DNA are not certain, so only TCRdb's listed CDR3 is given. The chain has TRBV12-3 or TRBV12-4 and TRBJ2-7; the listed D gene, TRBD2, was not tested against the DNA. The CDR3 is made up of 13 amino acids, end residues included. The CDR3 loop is CASSSSRAGEQYF.

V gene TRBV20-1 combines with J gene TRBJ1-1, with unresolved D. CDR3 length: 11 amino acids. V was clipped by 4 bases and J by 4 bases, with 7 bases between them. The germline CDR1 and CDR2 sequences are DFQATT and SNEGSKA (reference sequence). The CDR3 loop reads CSATSVTEAFF. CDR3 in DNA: TGCAGTGCTACCTCGGTCACTGAAGCTTTCTTT.